The present T cell receptor (beta chain) was sequenced within a study of shared clonotypes between healthy human individuals (dated by TCRdb to 2018 to 2021). Some background on the complete study: A couple of women and a few men aged 18 to 49 years were included in the cohort. Per donor, three plates each were used for CD4 naive and CD4 memory, two for CD8 naive, and one for CD8 memory. The study deeply sequenced blood TCR repertoires of about 5 healthy adults to estimate repertoire size and the extent of clonotype sharing between individuals. Libraries were prepared and TCR repertoires were sequenced by different laboratories using diverse techniques, in order to increase sequencing depth and limit assay-specific biases. Each donor's leukapheresis produced roughly between about 0.9 and 9.5 billion PBMCs. General findings and caveats noted by the study authors: Compared with non-shared clonotypes, the clonotypes found in all four sorted-subset donors had higher generation probabilities. When a handful of donors were compared, the shared fraction of clonotypes was about 5% for naive CD4, less than 4% for naive CD8, 2.3% for memory CD4, and 0.35% to 0.5% for memory CD8. Naive subsets generally had larger estimated clonotype richness than memory subsets did. Because the study included only a small number of donors, the genetic and exposure-history diversity represented was limited. Incomplete sequencing was indicated by rarefaction of sorted-subset datasets, despite the large sequencing depth. Based on pairwise subsampling, the degree of clonotype sharing among donors was expected to be affected by sequencing depth. Only blood was sampled, and tissue TCR repertoires likely differ from those in blood.

Trimming leaves V shorter by 5 bases and J shorter by 1 base, with the junction holding 9 bases beyond the gene matches. The CDR3, cysteine through phenylalanine, is 18 amino acids long. Only the CDR3 part of the read is kept: 54 bases, read in frame from the first base. CDR1 and CDR2 are drawn from the germline V gene: KGHSH, LQKENI. TCR CDR3 regions were amplified from genomic DNA by multiplex PCR using the deep immunoSEQ assay. For each cell subset, the extracted genomic DNA was distributed evenly across all wells of several immunoSEQ 96-well plates, and each plate served as one replicate. Each replicate PCR for sorted subsets received about 220 ng genomic DNA, equal to tens of thousands of T cell genomes. The purified libraries were quantified using a Qubit 3.0 fluorometer, sized with a Bioanalyzer 2100, and then quantified again using the KAPA Library Quantification kit. Every immunoSEQ 96-well plate was sequenced on a dedicated single-read 150-cycle Illumina NextSeq 550 flow cell. The authors processed their data as follows. Because the immunoSEQ output included only junctional sequences and no quality scores, the filtering could not be the same as the filtering used for full-length reads. Sequences were annotated with PyIR, a Python wrapper for IgBLAST v1.9, and V/J genes and CDR3 were assigned using IMGT germline references. Reads were removed for weak V/J assignments (E-value above 1e-6), missing CDR3, stop codons, out-of-frame junctions, or ambiguous translated residues. A V3J clonotype was defined by an identical inferred V gene, J gene, and CDR3 amino acid sequence. To compute the percentage overlap between repertoires, the number of shared unique clonotypes was divided by the size of the smaller repertoire. Repertoire richness was assessed with RTK rarefaction, the Chao1 estimator, and Recon v2.1 estimates of unobserved clonotypes. For all TCRbeta clonotypes obtained by the gDNA method from several donors, generation probabilities were computed with OLGA. Sourced from immuneACCESS, this table was stored by TCRdb with only in-frame sequences that have V and J called. A share of the clones is absent; for the studies checked, an unresolved V gene accounts for under half, and the remainder has no known explanation. V and J calls and clone size are given by that table; D and trimming were obtained from the DNA. The sample records approximately 330,000 clones, 73% of which are singletons. About 9.4% of the sample lies in the top ten.

Donors were healthy HIV-negative adults with no recently reported acute infections or vaccinations. All donors were Caucasian adults living in Nashville, Tennessee, USA. Magnetic negative selection was used to enrich CD4+ T cells, after which naive cells were positively selected on CD45RA and the negative fraction became the memory subset. Blood was collected by leukapheresis, and PBMCs were isolated by Ficoll-Histopaque density gradient centrifugation and then cryopreserved in liquid nitrogen vapor phase. Analytical flow cytometry was used to check the purity and quantity of every magnetically sorted T cell population. Each sorted fraction had its genomic DNA isolated and then quantified by UV absorbance on a Nanodrop 2000c. A remark on this clone: Its antigen is unknown. The record has no base qualities; no much larger clone is one base away.

This sequence originates from a man in his thirties or forties in good health. This receptor chain uses TRBV18 and TRBJ2-3; 13 of the junction bases match TRBD2. The sequenced material came from memory CD4+ T cells sorted from blood. The cell subset or site label for this specimen denotes: CD45RA-negative fraction. CDR3 sequence: CASSTLAGGPEGTDTQYF. The DNA is TGTGCCAGCTCAACACTAGCGGGAGGGCCAGAGGGCACAGATACGCAGTATTTT.